The clone carrying this TCR beta chain has only a few counts. TCRdb redid the calling of the 5' RACE reads with MiXCR, one entry per CDR3 protein. The table shows roughly 490,000 distinct CDR3 sequences, with 13% to 15% occurring only once. These data come from a study of identical twins. Trimming removed 7 bases from V and 7 bases from J, with 14 bases in between. In germline, CDR1 is MNHNS, CDR2 SASEGT. The CDR3 has 13 residues. The same sample was also used in a study of yellow fever vaccine responses in identical twins.

J is TRBJ2-1 and V is TRBV6-1; possibly TRBD2 for D (5 bases). Source material: CD4+ T cells sorted from blood. This clonotype was sampled from a woman younger than 35 in good health. The CDR3 nucleotides are TGTGCCAGCATGGTACAGAGAGGGAATGAGCAGTTCTTC. Encoded protein: CASMVQRGNEQFF.